A single sample gave rise to the 24 T cell receptor beta chains below, sequenced in a study of T-cell memory formation after mild COVID-19. TCRdb ran MiXCR on the 5' RACE reads and lists one entry per CDR3 protein. The sample contains some 450,000 distinct CDR3 sequences, under 20% of which appear only once. Sequencing input: PBMCs or a T cell subset sorted from them (not recorded which). The receptors were sampled from a man aged 18 to 30 who had mild COVID-19 (a few samples of this study predate the infection). Cell type and time point are not known.

There are a few counts of this clonotype. The chain joins TRBV12-3 or TRBV12-4 to TRBJ2-3; TRBD1 aligns across 8 bases. After removal of 5 bases from V and 3 bases from J, the junction contained 4 bases not matched to a gene. The CDR3 spans 14 residues. The CDR3, as DNA: TGTGCCAGCAGTCCCAGGGGGCGTACAGATACGCAGTATTTT. Encoded protein: CASSPRGRTDTQYF.

The chain combines TRBV7-8 with TRBJ1-5; no firm D call. The CDR3 contains 18 residues. V lost 2 bases and J 0 bases, leaving 17 bases between the germline ends. The germline gives CDR1 SGHVS, CDR2 FQNEAQ. In DNA form, the CDR3 reads TGTGCCAGCAGCTTATTTGCCCCCGGACGGCCTAGCAATCAGCCCCAGCATTTT. Protein sequence: CASSLFAPGRPSNQPQHF.

The CDR3, as DNA: TGTGCCAGCAAACTTTATATGAACACTGAAGCTTTCTTT. The encoded protein is CASKLYMNTEAFF. V usage is TRBV5-6 and J usage is TRBJ1-1; D not resolved. The CDR3 is 13 residues long. Germline V gene sequence: CDR1 SGHDT, CDR2 YYEEEE. V was shortened by 6 bases and J by 0 bases, with 9 bases between the two germline ends.

This clonotype has a handful of counts. The chain joins TRBV5-1 to TRBJ2-2, with TRBD2 matching 8 bases. The CDR3 is made up of 15 amino acids. Trimming took 4 bases from V and 5 from J; bases not matched to a gene: 7. Germline CDR1 SGHRS, CDR2 YFSETQ. The CDR3 loop is CASSQGLVGTGELFF. The CDR3 nucleotides read TGCGCCAGCAGCCAGGGACTAGTGGGGACCGGGGAGCTGTTTTTT.

This clonotype was counted ten times or more. The gene calls are TRBV5-1 and TRBJ2-3; 7 bases map to TRBD2. The CDR3 covers 17 residues. Looked up from germline, CDR1 is SGHRS and CDR2 is YFSETQ. V lost 0 bases and J lost 6; bases outside the gene matches: 13. The CDR3 coding sequence is TGCGCCAGCAGCTTGGCGCGGGAGCCCCTCATGGGGGATACGCAGTATTTT. Amino acid sequence: CASSLAREPLMGDTQYF. The complete variable domain, with remaining parts taken from reference TRBV5-1 and TRBJ2-3, reads KAGVTQTPRYLIKTRGQQVTLSCSPISGHRSVSWYQQTPGQGLQFLFEYFSETQRNKGNFPGRFSGRQFSNSRSEMNVSTLELGDSALYLCASSLAREPLMGDTQYFGPGTRLTVL.

The chain employs TRBV5-5 and TRBJ1-1, with 8 nucleotides matching TRBD1. J gave up 7 bases and V 4 bases, and 15 bases lay outside the gene matches. This CDR3 spans 16 amino acids. CDR1 is SGHKS and CDR2 is YYEKEE in the germline V gene (reference sequence). The CDR3 spells CASSQTPDRVVGEAFF. The CDR3 DNA follows: TGTGCCAGCAGCCAAACCCCGGACAGGGTCGTAGGTGAAGCTTTCTTT.

J is TRBJ2-1 and V is TRBV20-1, with no clear D. CDR1 and CDR2 (germline): DFQATT, SNEGSKA (reference sequence). Trimming took off 6 bases at V and 7 bases at J, with 7 bases between the two ends. CDR3 length: 10 amino acids. In DNA form, the CDR3 reads TGCAGTGCCCGAAGAAATGAGCAGTTCTTC. Its translation is CSARRNEQFF.

The rearrangement links TRBV4-1 to TRBJ1-6; D possibly corresponds to TRBD1 (6 bases). With 4 bases removed from V and 13 bases from J, the gap between germline ends came to 17 bases. Germline V gene data show CDR1 as MGHRA and CDR2 as YSYEKL. The CDR3 is 14 amino acids. The CDR3 region has the DNA TGCGCCAGCAGCCCACATTCCGCGGGGGCTCCCCTCCACTTT. It translates to CASSPHSAGAPLHF.

V and J are TRBV6-2 or TRBV6-3 and TRBJ2-1; TRBD2 agrees at 9 bases. Trimming removed 6 bases from V and 3 bases from J; junction bases left unmatched: 9. Germline V gene sequence: CDR1 MNHEY, CDR2 SVGEGT. The CDR3 runs 16 residues. This CDR3 reads CASSPRSGGYYNEQFF. CDR3 nucleotides: TGTGCCAGCAGCCCTCGTAGCGGGGGATACTACAATGAGCAGTTCTTC.

In regard to this clonotype: A read error may explain this, as a much larger clone is one base away. V gene TRBV5-5 combines with J gene TRBJ1-2; weak D call: TRBD1 (5 bases). CDR3 size: 14 residues. Germline CDR1 reads SGHKS; CDR2 reads YYEKEE (reference sequence). Between the trimmed V and J ends, which lost 4 bases and 8 bases, there was a span of 18 bases. The DNA for the CDR3 is TGTGCCAGCAGCCCGGGACGGAATGGAGGGGGCTACACCTTC. Translating it yields CASSPGRNGGGYTF.

This clonotype has just one count. V gene TRBV2 combines with J gene TRBJ1-1; D gene ambiguous. Germline V gene sequence: CDR1 SNHLY, CDR2 FYNNEI. Trimming removed 0 bases at V and 6 bases at J, with 8 bases between. The CDR3 runs 13 residues. CDR3 DNA sequence: TGTGCCAGCAGTGAAGCAGGAAACCCTGAAGCTTTCTTT. It yields the protein CASSEAGNPEAFF.

The chain couples TRBV5-1 to TRBJ1-6, with 8 positions matching TRBD1. CDR3 size: 14 residues. The V and J ends lost 9 bases and 4 bases, in that order; junction bases with no gene match: 6. CDR1 and CDR2 from the germline V gene are SGHRS and YFSETQ. This CDR3 is CATRRDRYNSPLHF. As DNA, the CDR3 is TGCGCCACCCGGCGGGACAGGTATAATTCACCCCTCCACTTT.

A few counts support this clonotype. The gene calls are TRBV10-3 and TRBJ2-3; 10 bases agree with TRBD2. CDR3 size: 14 residues. The ends lost 10 bases at V and 4 bases at J; junction bases unmatched: 8. Germline V gene data show CDR1 as ENHRY and CDR2 as SYGVKD. Written as DNA, the CDR3 is TGTGCCACCTCGAGCGGGGGGGCCTCAGATACGCAGTATTTT. Translating gives CATSSGGASDTQYF.

There are a few counts of this clonotype. The chain recombines TRBV10-3 with TRBJ2-1; 9 bases map to TRBD2. The V gene end was trimmed by 7 bases and the J gene end by 6 bases; junction bases not matched to a gene: 1. CDR1 ENHRY and CDR2 SYGVKD come from the germline V gene. This CDR3 spans 12 amino acids. The CDR3 nucleotides read TGTGCCATCAAGACTAGCGGCAATGAGCAGTTCTTC. This sequence encodes CAIKTSGNEQFF.

This chain connects TRBV10-3 to TRBJ1-5; no firm D call. Germline V gives CDR1 ENHRY, CDR2 SYGVKD. The CDR3 contains 15 residues. Trimming took off 4 bases at V and 1 base at J, with 11 bases between the two ends. The CDR3 is CAISGVGPSNQPQHF. CDR3 in DNA: TGTGCCATCAGTGGGGTCGGTCCAAGCAATCAGCCCCAGCATTTT.

This clonotype was observed a few times. V and J are TRBV6-6 and TRBJ1-6; D not certain. Trimming shortened V by 6 bases and J by 9 bases, and 18 bases separated the two germline ends. CDR1 and CDR2 from the germline V gene are MNHNY and SVGAGI (reference sequence). The CDR3 sequence is 15 residues long. Here the CDR3 DNA reads TGTGCCAGCAGCCCCTCGCGGGTAATGGGTTCACCCCTCCACTTT. This sequence encodes CASSPSRVMGSPLHF.

The genes are TRBV23-1 and TRBJ2-5; 14 bases align to TRBD2. TRBV23-1 falls under the ORF class, with uncertain function. The V and J ends lost 5 bases and 4 bases, in that order; junction bases with no gene match: 6. The CDR3 covers 16 residues. CDR3 residues: CASSGGTSGGSETQYF. The CDR3 DNA reads as TGCGCCAGCAGTGGGGGGACTAGCGGGGGATCAGAGACCCAGTACTTC.

The rearrangement links TRBV4-3 to TRBJ1-3; no definite D call. The CDR3 spans 16 residues. Germline lookup yields CDR1 LGHNA and CDR2 YSLEER. Trimming removed 0 bases at V and 2 bases at J, with 11 bases between. The CDR3 bases are TGCGCCAGCAGCCAAGAAGTGTCTAGAACTGGAAACACCATATATTTT. Encoded protein: CASSQEVSRTGNTIYF.

The chain links TRBV12-3 or TRBV12-4 to TRBJ2-5, with 7 bases aligning to TRBD1. The CDR3 is made up of 14 amino acids. V trimming: 4 bases; J trimming: 5 bases; junction bases outside the gene matches: 7. The CDR3, as DNA: TGTGCCAGCAGTTCTAGAGGGGGCTGGGAGACCCAGTACTTC. This codes for CASSSRGGWETQYF.

This chain connects TRBV20-1 to TRBJ1-5; a possible D gene is TRBD1 (5 bases). CDR3 length equals 15 residues. Trimming took 0 bases from V and 2 from J, leaving 11 bases between them. CDR1 and CDR2 from the germline V gene are DFQATT and SNEGSKA (reference sequence). The CDR3: CSARDGRGGNQPQHF. The CDR3 DNA is TGCAGTGCTAGAGATGGGAGGGGCGGCAATCAGCCCCAGCATTTT.

This clonotype was recorded a few times. The rearrangement links TRBV12-3 or TRBV12-4 to TRBJ1-6; D is possibly TRBD1 (5 bases). The CDR3 consists of 16 residues. V lost 4 bases and J lost 7, with 17 bases in between. The CDR3 loop is CASSSNPQGANSPLHF. CDR3 bases: TGTGCCAGCAGTTCCAACCCCCAGGGTGCAAATTCACCCCTCCACTTT.

This rearrangement joins TRBV7-2 to TRBJ2-7; no definite D call. Germline CDR1 and CDR2: SGHTA and FQGNSA. V was shortened by 6 bases and J by 0 bases, with 15 bases between the two germline ends. This CDR3 has 15 residues. The CDR3 sequence: CASSPRFPSSYEQYF. CDR3 DNA: TGTGCCAGCAGTCCAAGGTTTCCCAGCTCCTACGAGCAGTACTTC.

The genes are TRBV29-1 and TRBJ2-7, with D unclear. Germline values: CDR1 SQVTM, CDR2 ANQGSEA. CDR3 length: 11 residues. Deletions cut 4 bases from V and 8 bases from J, with 12 bases between. The CDR3 loop reads CSVVVRWKQYF. CDR3 DNA: TGCAGCGTTGTGGTTCGTTGGAAGCAGTACTTC.

This clonotype has only a few counts. This chain connects TRBV12-3 or TRBV12-4 to TRBJ1-1, with D hard to call. The V end was cut by 6 bases, the J end by 8 bases, with 10 bases between. This CDR3 contains 11 residues. The CDR3: CASSPRSEAFF. CDR3 bases: TGTGCCAGCAGCCCTCGGTCAGAAGCTTTCTTT.